The 13 T cell receptor beta chains below come from one sample, sequenced in a study of T cells in Graves' hyperthyroidism and ophthalmopathy. It was RNA transcripts that yielded the amplified TCR beta CDR3 regions. First-round RT-PCR targeting the TCR CDR3 was performed with the HTBI primer set. TCRdb reprocessed the multiplex PCR reads via MiXCR and lists one record per CDR3 protein. Of 400,000 to 500,000 distinct CDR3 sequences listed, roughly 15% are singletons. The sequencing sample was made of blood. The receptors were sampled from a young woman with Graves' hyperthyroidism.

The sample holds many counts of this clonotype. This chain joins TRBV30 and TRBJ2-3; D is unclear. V dropped 5 bases and J dropped 6 bases, with 12 bases sitting between them. The germline CDR1 and CDR2 sequences are GTSNPN and SVGIG (reference sequence). This CDR3 region has 12 residues. The CDR3 DNA sequence: TGTGCCTGGGGACCAGGCTCTGATACGCAGTATTTT. Translated: CAWGPGSDTQYF.

This clonotype was counted ten times or more. The chain employs TRBV2 and TRBJ2-3; D gene uncertain. The V end lost 6 bases, the J end lost 2 bases, and 9 bases lay between the germline ends. Germline V lookup: CDR1 SNHLY, CDR2 FYNNEI. The CDR3 sequence is 13 residues long. CDR3 residues: CASSVRNTDTQYF. The DNA of the CDR3 is TGTGCCAGCAGCGTAAGGAACACAGATACGCAGTATTTT.

The chain combines TRBV6-2 or TRBV6-3 with TRBJ1-2; possible D gene TRBD1, 5 bases. CDR1 is MNHEY, CDR2 SVGEGT, per germline. The CDR3 has 12 amino acids. V lost 6 bases and J lost 7, with 12 bases in between. The CDR3 loop reads CASSDRFGGYTF. The DNA of the CDR3 is TGTGCCAGCAGCGACAGATTCGGTGGCTACACCTTC.

This clonotype was seen a handful of times. The chain links TRBV7-6 to TRBJ2-1, with D tentatively TRBD2 (7 bases). The CDR3 contains 16 residues. Germline lookup yields CDR1 SGHVS and CDR2 FNYEAQ. Trimming removed 5 bases at V and 0 bases at J, with 14 bases between. This CDR3 is CASSPEGGGSYNEQFF. The CDR3 DNA is TGTGCCAGCAGCCCAGAAGGGGGGGGCTCCTACAATGAGCAGTTCTTC.

This clonotype was found a few times. The chain recombines TRBV30 with TRBJ1-3; D uncertain. The CDR3 is 16 amino acids. Germline CDR1 and CDR2: GTSNPN and SVGIG (reference sequence). Trimming removed 0 bases from V and 0 bases from J, with 12 bases in between. CDR3 residues: CAWSVDGPVSGNTIYF. The CDR3 bases are TGTGCCTGGAGTGTGGACGGCCCAGTCTCTGGAAACACCATATATTTT.

V gene TRBV6-2 or TRBV6-3 combines with J gene TRBJ2-5, with D possibly matching TRBD1 (6 bases). Germline CDR1 reads MNHEY; CDR2 reads SVGEGT. CDR3 size: 14 residues. V was trimmed by 4 bases and J by 5 bases, leaving 14 bases between them. CDR3 protein: CASSSWGLSETQYF. DNA of the CDR3: TGTGCCAGCAGTTCATGGGGGCTGTCGGAGACCCAGTACTTC.

This clonotype was seen repeatedly, ten times or more. This chain joins TRBV2 and TRBJ1-2; 7 bases are shared with TRBD1. With 6 bases clipped from V and 8 bases from J, the junction kept 9 bases outside the gene matches. The CDR3 has 13 residues. The germline V gene encodes CDR1 SNHLY and CDR2 FYNNEI. The CDR3 coding sequence is TGTGCCAGCAGAACAGGGGATGGGAGGGGCTACACCTTC. Amino acids: CASRTGDGRGYTF.

The V gene is TRBV5-1, the J gene TRBJ1-4, with D perhaps matching TRBD1 (6 bases). CDR1 SGHRS and CDR2 YFSETQ come from the germline V gene. Deletions cut 4 bases from V and 5 bases from J, with 12 bases between. This CDR3 is built from 14 residues. CDR3 in amino acids: CASSKQGQNEKLFF. The DNA for the CDR3 is TGCGCCAGCAGCAAACAGGGTCAGAATGAAAAACTGTTTTTT.

This clonotype showed up many times. This rearrangement joins TRBV7-3 to TRBJ2-1; D is ambiguous. Germline V gene lookup returns CDR1 SGHTA and CDR2 FQGTGA. This CDR3 has 13 residues. V lost 3 bases to trimming and J lost 5 bases, with 8 bases between them. The CDR3 coding sequence is TGTGCCAGCAGCTTCCCCGGACACAATGAGCAGTTCTTC. It is translated as CASSFPGHNEQFF.

This clonotype has ten or more counts. The chain couples TRBV28 to TRBJ1-2; TRBD1 matches 9 bases. V gave up 5 bases and J gave up 4 bases; unmatched junction bases: 5. There are 14 residues in the CDR3. Germline values: CDR1 MDHEN, CDR2 SYDVKM. The CDR3 is CASSLQGAFYGYTF. CDR3 in DNA: TGTGCCAGCAGTCTACAGGGGGCTTTCTATGGCTACACCTTC.

The chain carries TRBV6-1 and TRBJ2-1; tentatively, D is TRBD2 (5 bases). V lost 5 bases and J lost 6, with 14 bases in between. Germline-derived CDR1 and CDR2 are MNHNS and SASEGT. The CDR3 length is 14 residues. CDR3 DNA: TGTGCCAGCAGTTGGGAGACTCTCTCCAATGAGCAGTTCTTC. Translation gives CASSWETLSNEQFF.

This clonotype was counted ten times or more. The chain uses TRBV7-3 and TRBJ2-1, with D tentatively TRBD2 (6 bases). Between the trimmed V and J ends, which lost 0 bases and 4 bases, there was a span of 10 bases. CDR3 length: 15 residues. Per the germline V gene, CDR1 is SGHTA and CDR2 is FQGTGA. The CDR3 loop is CASSLTPGAYNEQFF. The CDR3 DNA follows: TGTGCCAGCAGCTTAACTCCGGGAGCATACAATGAGCAGTTCTTC.

CDR3 nucleotides: TGTGCCAGCTCACCAAGGAGGACTAGCGGGAGGCGGACCGGGGAGCTGTTTTTT. This encodes CASSPRRTSGRRTGELFF. The chain uses TRBV18 and TRBJ2-2, with 14 positions matching TRBD2. Germline lookup yields CDR1 KGHSH and CDR2 LQKENI. With 2 bases clipped from V and 5 bases from J, the junction kept 7 bases outside the gene matches. The CDR3 runs 18 residues.